This TCR beta chain emerged from a study of blood T cell repertoires in COVID-19. On the study more broadly: The origin of the acute and convalescent COVID-19 samples was the United States, Italy and Spain. Sample material is recorded as cDNA or gDNA derived from T cells, B-cell-depleted T cells, or PBMCs.

The CDR3 contains 15 residues. V dropped 5 bases and J dropped 10; count of bases not matched to a gene: 7. Germline CDR1 is SGHAT and CDR2 is FQNNGV. In the source study's methods: Cell counts per sample came from amplifying reference gene primers. The table came from immunoSEQ multiplex PCR; TCRdb's copy has only in-frame clones and leaves some out. V and J calls and clone size are copied from that table; D and trimming were computed from the DNA. The table includes tens of thousands of clones, around 80% detected once. The source of this sequence is a human donor in a cohort sampled during active COVID-19. This chain joins TRBV11-2 and TRBJ2-1, with 14 bases matching TRBD2. Sequencing input: peripheral blood. CDR3 coding DNA: TGTGCCAGCAGCCCGACTAGCGGGGGGGCCCGGGAGCAGTTCTTC. This sequence encodes CASSPTSGGAREQFF.